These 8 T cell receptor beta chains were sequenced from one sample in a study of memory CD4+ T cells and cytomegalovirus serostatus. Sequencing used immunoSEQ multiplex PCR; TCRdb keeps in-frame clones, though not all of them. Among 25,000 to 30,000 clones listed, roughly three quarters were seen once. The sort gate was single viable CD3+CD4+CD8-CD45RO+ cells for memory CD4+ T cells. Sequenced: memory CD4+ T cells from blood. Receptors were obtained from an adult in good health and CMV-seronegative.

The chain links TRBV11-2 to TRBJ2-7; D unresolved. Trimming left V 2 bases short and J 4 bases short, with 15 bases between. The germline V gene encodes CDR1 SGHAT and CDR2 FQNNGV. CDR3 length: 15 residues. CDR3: CASSLNLGMLYEQYF. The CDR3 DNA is TGTGCCAGCAGCTTAAATCTGGGGATGTTGTACGAGCAGTACTTC.

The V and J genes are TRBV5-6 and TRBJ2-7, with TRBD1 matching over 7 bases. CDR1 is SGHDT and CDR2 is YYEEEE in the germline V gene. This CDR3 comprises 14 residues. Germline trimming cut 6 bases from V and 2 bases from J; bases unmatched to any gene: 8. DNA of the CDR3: TGTGCCAGCAACCAGGACAGGTTCGCCTACGAGCAGTACTTC. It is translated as CASNQDRFAYEQYF.

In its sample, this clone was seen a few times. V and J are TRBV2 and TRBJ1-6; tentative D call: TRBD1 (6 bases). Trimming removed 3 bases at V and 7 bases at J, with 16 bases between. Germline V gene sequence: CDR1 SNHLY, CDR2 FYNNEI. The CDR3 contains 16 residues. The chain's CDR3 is CASSDGGGRANSPLHF. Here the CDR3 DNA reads TGTGCCAGCAGTGATGGGGGGGGCAGGGCAAATTCACCCCTCCACTTT.

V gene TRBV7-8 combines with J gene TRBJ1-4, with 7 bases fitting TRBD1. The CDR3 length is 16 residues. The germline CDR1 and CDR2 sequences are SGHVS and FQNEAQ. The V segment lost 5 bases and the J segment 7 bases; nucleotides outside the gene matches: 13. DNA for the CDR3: TGTGCCAGCAGCCCGACTCTACAGGGGAGGGGTGAAAAACTGTTTTTT. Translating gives CASSPTLQGRGEKLFF.

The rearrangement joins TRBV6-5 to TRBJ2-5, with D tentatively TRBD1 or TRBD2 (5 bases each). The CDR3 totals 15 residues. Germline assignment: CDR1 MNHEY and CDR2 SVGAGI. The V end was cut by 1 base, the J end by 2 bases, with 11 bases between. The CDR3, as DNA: TGTGCCAGCAGTTACTTGGGACCTCCACAAGAGACCCAGTACTTC. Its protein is CASSYLGPPQETQYF.

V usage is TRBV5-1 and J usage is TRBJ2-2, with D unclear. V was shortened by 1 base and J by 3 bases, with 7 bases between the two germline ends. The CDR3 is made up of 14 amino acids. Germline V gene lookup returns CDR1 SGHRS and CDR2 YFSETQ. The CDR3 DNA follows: TGCGCCAGCAGCTTGCTCACAGACACCGGGGAGCTGTTTTTT. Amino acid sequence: CASSLLTDTGELFF.

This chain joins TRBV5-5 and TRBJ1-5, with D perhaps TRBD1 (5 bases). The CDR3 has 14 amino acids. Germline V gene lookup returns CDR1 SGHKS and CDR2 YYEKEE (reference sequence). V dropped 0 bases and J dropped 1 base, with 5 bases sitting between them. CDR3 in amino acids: CASSLGGSNQPQHF. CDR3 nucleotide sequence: TGTGCCAGCAGCTTGGGGGGCAGCAATCAGCCCCAGCATTTT.

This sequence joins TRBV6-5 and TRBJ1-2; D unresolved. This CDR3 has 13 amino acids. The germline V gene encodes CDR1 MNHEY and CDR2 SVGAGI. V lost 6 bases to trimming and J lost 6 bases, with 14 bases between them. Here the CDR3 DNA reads TGTGCCAGCAGAGCCCGACGGGGAGATGGCTACACCTTC. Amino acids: CASRARRGDGYTF.